This entry lists 16 T cell receptor beta chains sequenced from one sample in a study of shared clonotypes between healthy human individuals. Profiling relied on immunoSEQ multiplex PCR, and the TCRdb table lists in-frame clones only, not all of them. The data hold about 1 million clones, with 65% to 80% observed a single time. Sequenced: memory CD4+ T cells sorted from blood. The subset: CD45RA-negative fraction. These receptors were obtained from a young man in good health.

V and J are TRBV28 and TRBJ1-1, with 8 bases lining up with TRBD1. The germline V gene has CDR1 MDHEN and CDR2 SYDVKM. Trimming cost V 4 bases and J 3 bases; bases outside gene matches: 10. This CDR3 has 16 residues. The DNA of the CDR3 is TGTGCCAGCAGTTCTGCTAAAAACAGGGGGGACACTGAAGCTTTCTTT. As protein: CASSSAKNRGDTEAFF. The variable domain in full, with the rest retrieved from reference TRBV28 and TRBJ1-1, is DVKVTQSSRYLVKRTGEKVFLECVQDMDHENMFWYRQDPGLGLRLIYFSYDVKMKEKGDIPEGYSVSREKKERFSLILESASTNQTSMYLCASSSAKNRGDTEAFFGQGTRLTVV.

The CDR3 DNA sequence: TGTGCCTGGCGGGGACACCCCCATGACACCGGGGAGCTGTTTTTT. Translated: CAWRGHPHDTGELFF. The chain employs TRBV30 and TRBJ2-2, with D possibly TRBD1 on 6 matching bases. The V end was cut by 5 bases, the J end by 3 bases, with 16 bases between. Germline V CDR1 and CDR2: GTSNPN, SVGIG (reference sequence). This CDR3 is 15 amino acids long.

The gene calls are TRBV7-2 and TRBJ2-4; D is ambiguous. The CDR3 has 16 amino acids. Per the germline V gene, CDR1 is SGHTA and CDR2 is FQGNSA. The V and J ends lost 5 bases and 0 bases respectively, with 14 bases between them. CDR3 sequence reads: CASSPDPLLAKNIQYF. The CDR3 DNA follows: TGTGCCAGCAGCCCAGACCCTTTACTAGCCAAAAACATTCAGTACTTC.

V usage is TRBV28 and J usage is TRBJ2-1, with no clear D. This CDR3 is built from 12 residues. V dropped 3 bases and J dropped 6 bases, with 6 bases sitting between them. Germline values: CDR1 MDHEN, CDR2 SYDVKM. The CDR3 here is CASSFRGNEQFF. The DNA of the CDR3 is TGTGCCAGCAGTTTCCGAGGCAATGAGCAGTTCTTC.

The chain combines TRBV11-3 with TRBJ1-1; 8 nucleotides match TRBD1. V gave up 5 bases and J gave up 3 bases; unmatched junction bases: 5. Germline-derived CDR1 and CDR2 are SGHNT and YENEEA. CDR3 length equals 14 residues. CDR3: CASSLQGADTEAFF. CDR3 coding DNA: TGTGCCAGCAGCCTCCAGGGGGCTGACACTGAAGCTTTCTTT.

The V call is TRBV11-2, the J call TRBJ2-4; 11 nucleotides match TRBD2. The CDR3 sequence is 13 residues long. CDR1 is SGHAT, CDR2 FQNNGV, per germline. J gave up 11 bases and V 3 bases, and 3 bases lay outside the gene matches. CDR3 protein: CASSFLLAGVQYF. The CDR3 DNA reads as TGTGCCAGCAGCTTCTTACTAGCGGGAGTTCAGTACTTC.

The V and J genes are TRBV25-1 and TRBJ2-5, with 11 nucleotides matching TRBD1. Germline V gene data show CDR1 as MGHDK and CDR2 as SYGVNS. The CDR3 length is 15 residues. With V trimmed by 4 bases and J by 5 bases, 6 bases remained unmatched. CDR3 sequence reads: CASSGLRTGGETQYF. The CDR3 region has the DNA TGTGCCAGCAGTGGCCTAAGGACAGGGGGCGAGACCCAGTACTTC.

The chain has TRBV2 and TRBJ1-5; possibly TRBD1 for D (6 bases). Germline V CDR1 and CDR2: SNHLY, FYNNEI. V was trimmed by 7 bases and J by 4 bases, leaving 8 bases between them. The CDR3 has 12 amino acids. The CDR3: CASKDSNQPQHF. CDR3 coding DNA: TGTGCCAGCAAGGACAGTAATCAGCCCCAGCATTTT.

This rearrangement joins TRBV11-2 to TRBJ2-7, with 12 bases fitting TRBD2. J gave up 4 bases and V 6 bases, and 7 bases lay outside the gene matches. The CDR3 length is 15 residues. The V gene's germline CDR1 is SGHAT and CDR2 FQNNGV. The CDR3 reads CASRASGGASYEQYF. CDR3 bases: TGTGCCAGCAGAGCTAGCGGGGGGGCCAGTTACGAGCAGTACTTC.

The chain links TRBV7-6 to TRBJ2-2; 8 nucleotides agree with TRBD2. The junction had 6 bases not matched to a gene; V was cut back by 1 base and J by 5 bases. Germline lookup yields CDR1 SGHVS and CDR2 FNYEAQ. The CDR3 totals 16 residues. The DNA of the CDR3 is TGTGCCAGCAGCTTAGGAGCGGGGGAAGTAACCGGGGAGCTGTTTTTT. It codes for CASSLGAGEVTGELFF.

J is TRBJ2-3 and V is TRBV6-6; D is ambiguous. Germline V gives CDR1 MNHNY, CDR2 SVGAGI (reference sequence). The CDR3 contains 13 residues. Trimming stripped 5 bases from V and 1 base from J, with 7 bases between. The DNA for the CDR3 is TGTGCCAGCAGTGGGTCGGGCACAGATACGCAGTATTTT. It is translated as CASSGSGTDTQYF.

The chain has TRBV5-1 and TRBJ1-2; D perhaps matches TRBD1 (5 bases). The CDR3 is 14 residues long. CDR1 and CDR2 (germline): SGHRS, YFSETQ. Trimming took off 0 bases at V and 2 bases at J, with 8 bases between the two ends. CDR3 amino acids: CASSLGDLNYGYTF. The CDR3 DNA sequence: TGCGCCAGCAGCTTGGGGGACCTAAACTATGGCTACACCTTC.

This clone was seen just once. The rearrangement joins TRBV6-5 to TRBJ1-4; TRBD1 agrees at 10 bases. This CDR3 has 15 amino acids. V shed 6 bases and J 8 bases; nucleotides not matched to a gene: 9. Germline V gene data show CDR1 as MNHEY and CDR2 as SVGAGI. The CDR3 region is CASRYQTGGQEKLFF. CDR3 bases: TGTGCCAGCAGATATCAGACAGGGGGCCAAGAAAAACTGTTTTTT.

By its share, this clone is medium-sized. J is TRBJ1-6 and V is TRBV30; 7 bases fit TRBD1. Germline V lookup: CDR1 GTSNPN, CDR2 SVGIG (reference sequence). The CDR3 length is 12 residues. This CDR3 reads CARNRGDSPLHF. The CDR3 coding sequence is TGTGCTAGAAACAGGGGTGATTCACCCCTCCACTTT.

The rearrangement links TRBV11-2 to TRBJ2-2; D is possibly TRBD2 (5 bases). V lost 3 bases and J lost 6, with 8 bases in between. Germline V CDR1 and CDR2: SGHAT, FQNNGV. This CDR3 spans 13 amino acids. CDR3 nucleotides: TGTGCCAGCAGCTTGGGAGAAGCCGGGGAGCTGTTTTTT. This sequence encodes CASSLGEAGELFF.

The rearrangement uses TRBV6-6 and TRBJ2-3; D is ambiguous. The CDR3 length is 15 residues. V lost 6 bases, J lost 5 bases, and 18 bases lay in between. Germline CDR1 is MNHNY and CDR2 is SVGAGI (reference sequence). The CDR3 loop is CASRPDRAFIDTQYF. The CDR3 nucleotides are TGTGCCAGCAGACCAGATCGGGCGTTCATAGATACGCAGTATTTT.